This record looks at one T cell receptor beta chain sequence and its context. Its antigen is undetermined. The method was immunoSEQ multiplex PCR; TCRdb's version includes in-frame clones alone and lacks a portion of them. This table has approximately 22,000 clones, roughly 90% appearing once. This specimen comes from a study of T cell clonotyping in hematopoietic cell transplantation. Study background: Cytoreduction preceded collection of pretransplant recipient samples.

Trimming shortened V by 4 bases and J by 0 bases, and 4 bases separated the two germline ends. Germline V gene lookup returns CDR1 SGHNT and CDR2 YYREEE (reference sequence). The length of the CDR3 is 13 residues. Study-level points and caveats: No sorting was done, leaving CD4 and CD8 contributions mixed. At the given depth, recipient repertoires were over 97% de novo clonotypes. After transplant, recipient diversity fell while pathologically expanded clonotypes grew through day 180.

Time point indicated: recipient sample about 28 days before transplant, after cytoreduction. The chain carries TRBV5-4 and TRBJ2-2; D is unresolved. This clonotype was obtained from a man between 18 and 35 years old with biphenotypic leukemia. Some clones in this sample may be carry-over from other donors' samples. This specimen was peripheral blood mononuclear cells, taken before stem cell transplant. The CDR3 DNA reads as TGTGCCAGCAGCCGCCCGAACACCGGGGAGCTGTTTTTT. Protein sequence: CASSRPNTGELFF. Variable domain in full (rest from reference TRBV5-4 and TRBJ2-2): ETGVTQSPTHLIKTRGQQVTLRCSSQSGHNTVSWYQQALGQGPQFIFQYYREEENGRGNFPPRFSGLQFPNYSSELNVNALELDDSALYLCASSRPNTGELFFGEGSRLTVL.